The 24 T cell receptor beta chains below come from one sample, sequenced in a study of human T cells and chemical hapten exposure. As for time point: patch test 3, about 24 weeks after DPC sensitization. Described treatment: therapeutic diphenylcyclopropenone sensitization with weekly scalp DPC. Using its own MiXCR run on the RACE reads, TCRdb lists one record per CDR3 protein. The sample lists 100,000 or so distinct CDR3 sequences, under 40% seen once, with roughly 3% in the top ten. The sample in question was whole blood, obtained in connection with sensitization to the hapten diphenylcyclopropenone (DPC). These receptors were collected from a man aged 35 to 55 with alopecia areata. Some clones in this sample may be carry-over from other donors' samples.

This clonotype was detected once. This chain links TRBV25-1 with TRBJ2-3, with 11 bases that match TRBD1. Germline V gives CDR1 MGHDK, CDR2 SYGVNS. This CDR3 has 18 residues. V shed 3 bases, J shed 1 base, and the junction held 9 bases outside the gene matches. DNA for the CDR3: TGTGCCAGCAGTGATTACGGACAGGGGGCAGTCGGCACAGATACGCAGTATTTT. It translates to CASSDYGQGAVGTDTQYF.

CDR3 region: CASSQDPRSTDTQYF. The CDR3 region has the DNA TGTGCCAGCAGCCAAGATCCAAGAAGCACAGATACGCAGTATTTT. The rearrangement joins TRBV4-2 to TRBJ2-3; no clear D. V was pared by 0 bases and J by 0 bases, with 7 bases between. CDR3 length equals 15 residues. Germline loops: CDR1 LGHNA, CDR2 YNFKEQ.

V is TRBV29-1 and J is TRBJ2-1; D unresolved. V was shortened by 5 bases and J by 1 base, with 24 bases between the two germline ends. This CDR3 has 18 amino acids. Germline-derived CDR1 and CDR2 are SQVTM and ANQGSEA. Written as DNA, the CDR3 is TGCAGCGTTTACCTCTTTGAGCCGGCCAAGCGTTCCTACAATGAGCAGTTCTTC. This gives the protein CSVYLFEPAKRSYNEQFF.

The chain couples TRBV12-5 to TRBJ2-3, with D unresolved. V was shortened by 0 bases and J by 6 bases, with 4 bases between the two germline ends. There are 12 residues in the CDR3. Germline V gene lookup returns CDR1 LGHNT and CDR2 FRNRAP. CDR3 sequence reads: CASGLVKDTQYF. Here the CDR3 DNA reads TGTGCTAGTGGTTTGGTAAAGGATACGCAGTATTTT.

The genes are TRBV21-1 and TRBJ2-1; whether TRBD2, the table's D call, matches the DNA was not checked. TRBV21-1 is classified as a pseudogene. The CDR3 contains 16 residues. CDR3 loop: CASSTHRRVTYNEQFF. The CDR3 DNA is TGTGCCAGCAGCACACATCGGCGGGTTACTTACAATGAGCAGTTCTTC.

The chain couples TRBV28 to TRBJ2-4; 8 bases match TRBD2. Per the germline V gene, CDR1 is MDHEN and CDR2 is SYDVKM. This CDR3 contains 16 residues. With 4 bases clipped from V and 0 bases from J, the junction kept 5 bases outside the gene matches. For the CDR3, the DNA is TGTGCCAGCAGTTCACTAGCGGCACTAGCCAAAAACATTCAGTACTTC. Translation gives CASSSLAALAKNIQYF.

The rearrangement uses TRBV6-2 or TRBV6-3 and TRBJ2-2, with 8 bases that match TRBD2. The CDR3 totals 14 residues. Germline CDR1 and CDR2: MNHEY and SVGEGT. V lost 10 bases, J lost 3 bases, and 7 bases stayed unmatched. The CDR3 reads CATRPGLDTGELFF. The DNA of the CDR3 is TGTGCCACCCGGCCGGGACTAGACACCGGGGAGCTGTTTTTT.

This clonotype came up a few times. In DNA, the CDR3 is TGCAGTGCTCCAAAGCGTAACAATGAGCAGTTCTTC. Its translation: CSAPKRNNEQFF. The gene calls are TRBV20-1 and TRBJ2-1; D remains unclear. CDR3 length: 12 residues. The germline V and J ends were trimmed by 5 bases and 5 bases, with 10 bases remaining between them. Germline loops: CDR1 DFQATT, CDR2 SNEGSKA (reference sequence).

The genes are TRBV10-3 and TRBJ2-1, with 8 positions matching TRBD2. The CDR3 length is 16 residues. Germline V gene sequence: CDR1 ENHRY, CDR2 SYGVKD. V lost 0 bases and J lost 1; bases outside the gene matches: 2. The CDR3 DNA sequence: TGTGCCATCAGTGAGTCGGGACTAGGTTCCTACAATGAGCAGTTCTTC. As protein: CAISESGLGSYNEQFF.

The DNA of the CDR3 is TGCAGTGTTCGACAGGGGCCCTATGGCTACACCTTC. Residues: CSVRQGPYGYTF. This chain links TRBV20-1 with TRBJ1-2, with 8 bases fitting TRBD1. Germline-derived CDR1 and CDR2 are DFQATT and SNEGSKA (reference sequence). The CDR3 sequence is 12 residues long. The trim removed 7 bases at V and 4 bases at J, leaving 5 bases unmatched.

This chain links TRBV12-3 or TRBV12-4 with TRBJ1-3, with D maybe TRBD1 (5 bases). V shed 7 bases and J shed 2 bases, with 12 bases lying between them. This CDR3 comprises 14 residues. The chain's CDR3 is CASKVREAGNTIYF. The CDR3 coding sequence is TGTGCCAGCAAGGTCAGGGAGGCTGGAAACACCATATATTTT.

The chain recombines TRBV5-5 with TRBJ2-7; D perhaps matches TRBD1 (6 bases). CDR1 is SGHKS, CDR2 YYEKEE, per germline (reference sequence). The CDR3 spans 15 residues. The ends were cut back, 5 bases at V and 1 base at J, with 16 bases in the middle. The CDR3 region is CASRAEQGSSYEQYV. CDR3 DNA sequence: TGTGCCAGCAGGGCGGAGCAGGGGAGTTCCTACGAGCAGTACGTC.

V and J are TRBV7-9 and TRBJ2-7, with D possibly TRBD2 on 6 matching bases. Germline V CDR1 and CDR2: SEHNR, FQNEAQ (reference sequence). V shed 8 bases and J shed 8 bases, with 19 bases lying between them. The CDR3 spans 13 residues. The CDR3 sequence is CASGESRDSQQYV. The CDR3 region has the DNA TGTGCCAGCGGCGAATCGCGGGACTCGCAGCAGTACGTC.

This clonotype was seen a handful of times. The chain combines TRBV5-6 with TRBJ1-5; no reliable D call. The CDR3 runs to 13 residues. Germline loops: CDR1 SGHDT, CDR2 YYEEEE. Trimming stripped 0 bases from V and 7 bases from J, with 8 bases between. The CDR3 here is CASSLGLNQPQHF. CDR3 DNA sequence: TGTGCCAGCAGCTTGGGTTTAAACCAGCCCCAGCATTTT. Full variable domain (missing parts from reference TRBV5-6 and TRBJ1-5): DAGVTQSPTHLIKTRGQQVTLRCSPKSGHDTVSWYQQALGQGPQFIFQYYEEEERQRGNFPDRFSGHQFPNYSSELNVNALLLGDSALYLCASSLGLNQPQHFGDGTRLSIL.

The V gene is TRBV14, the J gene TRBJ1-4, with no clear D. From germline, CDR1 is SGHDN and CDR2 FVKESK. The CDR3 length is 16 residues. The V and J ends lost 0 bases and 4 bases respectively, with 12 bases between them. This CDR3 reads CASSQELAGGNEKLFF. The DNA for the CDR3 is TGTGCCAGCAGCCAAGAGCTGGCAGGTGGTAATGAAAAACTGTTTTTT. The full variable domain, completed using reference TRBV14 and TRBJ1-4, is EAGVTQFPSHSVIEKGQTVTLRCDPISGHDNLYWYRRVMGKEIKFLLHFVKESKQDESGMPNNRFLAERTGGTYSTLKVQPAELEDSGVYFCASSQELAGGNEKLFFGSGTQLSVL.

This clonotype was counted between two and nine times. J is TRBJ1-2 and V is TRBV29-1; D is perhaps TRBD1 (5 bases). Trimming cost V 2 bases and J 6 bases, with 7 bases left between them. Germline V gene sequence: CDR1 SQVTM, CDR2 ANQGSEA. The CDR3 is 11 residues long. This chain's CDR3 is CSVEWGDGYTF. CDR3 sequence (DNA): TGCAGCGTTGAATGGGGGGATGGCTACACCTTC. Supplemented by reference TRBV29-1 and TRBJ1-2, the full variable domain reads SAVISQKPSRDICQRGTSLTIQCQVDSQVTMMFWYRQQPGQSLTLIATANQGSEATYESGFVIDKFPISRPNLTFSTLTVSNMSPEDSSIYLCSVEWGDGYTFGSGTRLTVV.

A single count supports this clonotype. The chain uses TRBV7-9 and TRBJ2-1; weak D call: TRBD2 (6 bases). Trimming shortened V by 5 bases and J by 2 bases, and 13 bases separated the two germline ends. The germline CDR1 and CDR2 sequences are SEHNR and FQNEAQ (reference sequence). This CDR3 has 15 amino acids. The CDR3 DNA sequence: TGTGCCAGCAGCCTAATGGAGGGCCCCTACAATGAGCAGTTCTTC. This codes for CASSLMEGPYNEQFF.

The V call is TRBV30, the J call TRBJ2-4; D gene uncertain. Trimming shortened V by 3 bases and J by 1 base, and 13 bases separated the two germline ends. The germline V gene encodes CDR1 GTSNPN and CDR2 SVGIG (reference sequence). The CDR3 is made up of 15 amino acids. The CDR3 here is CAWSTPLRAKNIQYF. The CDR3 region has the DNA TGTGCCTGGAGCACCCCCCTGAGGGCCAAAAACATTCAGTACTTC.

This clonotype was seen a few times. The V gene is TRBV2, the J gene TRBJ1-5, with TRBD1 identical over 12 bases. The CDR3 is 14 amino acids. The V segment lost 3 bases and the J segment 10 bases; nucleotides outside the gene matches: 4. CDR1 SNHLY and CDR2 FYNNEI come from the germline V gene. CDR3 sequence: CASSEGQGAFPQHF. CDR3 DNA sequence: TGTGCCAGCAGTGAGGGACAGGGGGCATTTCCCCAGCATTTT.

There are a few counts of this clonotype. V gene TRBV27 combines with J gene TRBJ2-5; a possible D gene is TRBD2 (6 bases). Trimming pared 6 bases from V and 2 bases from J, leaving 16 bases between. Looked up from germline, CDR1 is MNHEY and CDR2 is SMNVEV (reference sequence). The length of the CDR3 is 15 residues. This chain's CDR3 is CASRLREGRQETQYF. CDR3 nucleotides: TGTGCCAGCAGACTCAGGGAAGGGAGGCAAGAGACCCAGTACTTC.

This clonotype has just a few counts. The chain uses TRBV28 and TRBJ2-1, with D unclear. CDR1 is MDHEN, CDR2 SYDVKM, per germline. The V gene lost 5 bases and the J gene lost 0 bases, with 14 bases spanning the gap. The CDR3 loop spans 16 amino acids. The CDR3 loop is CASSPSTETSYNEQFF. The CDR3 coding sequence is TGTGCCAGCAGTCCCTCCACGGAGACCTCCTACAATGAGCAGTTCTTC.

The sample holds a few counts of this clonotype. The chain carries TRBV6-2 or TRBV6-3 and TRBJ2-1; maybe TRBD2 (7 bases). The length of the CDR3 is 17 residues. Trimming took 6 bases from V and 3 from J, leaving 21 bases between them. Germline V gene sequence: CDR1 MNHEY, CDR2 SVGEGT. The CDR3 nucleotides are TGTGCCAGCAGGAGGGGGAGGGCCTCATTAAACTACAATGAGCAGTTCTTC. This codes for CASRRGRASLNYNEQFF.

This chain uses TRBV20-1 with TRBJ2-1; TRBD2 matches 12 bases. J was trimmed by 7 bases and V by 3 bases; bases with no gene match: 7. The CDR3 totals 15 residues. The germline V gene encodes CDR1 DFQATT and CDR2 SNEGSKA (reference sequence). The CDR3 DNA sequence: TGCAGTGCTAGCCTTCTAGCGGGAGGGCTAAATGAGCAGTTCTTC. Encoded protein: CSASLLAGGLNEQFF.

The gene calls are TRBV11-3 and TRBJ2-1; 7 positions match TRBD1. Per the germline V gene, CDR1 is SGHNT and CDR2 is YENEEA. The CDR3 is 14 amino acids. J gave up 5 bases and V 5 bases, and 6 bases lay outside the gene matches. The CDR3 here is CASSQRQGDNEQFF. In DNA form, the CDR3 reads TGTGCCAGCAGCCAACGACAGGGTGACAATGAGCAGTTCTTC.